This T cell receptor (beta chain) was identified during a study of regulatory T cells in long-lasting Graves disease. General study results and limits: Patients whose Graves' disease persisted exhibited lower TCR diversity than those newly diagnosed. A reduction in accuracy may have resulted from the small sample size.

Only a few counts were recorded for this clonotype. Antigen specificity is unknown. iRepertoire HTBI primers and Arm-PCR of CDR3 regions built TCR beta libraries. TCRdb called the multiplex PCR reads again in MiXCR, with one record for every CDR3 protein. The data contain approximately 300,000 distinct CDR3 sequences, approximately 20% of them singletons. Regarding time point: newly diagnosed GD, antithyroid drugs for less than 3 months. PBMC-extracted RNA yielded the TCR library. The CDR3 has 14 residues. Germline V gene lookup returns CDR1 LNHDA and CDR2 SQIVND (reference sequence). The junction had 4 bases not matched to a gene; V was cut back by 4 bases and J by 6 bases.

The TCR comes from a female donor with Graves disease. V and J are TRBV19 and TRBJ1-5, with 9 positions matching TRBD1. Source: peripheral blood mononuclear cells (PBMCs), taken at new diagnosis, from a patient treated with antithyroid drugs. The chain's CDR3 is CASSTQGASQPQHF. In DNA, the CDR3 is TGTGCCAGTAGTACACAGGGGGCAAGTCAGCCCCAGCATTTT.